This T cell receptor beta chain appears in the sequencing data of a study of shared clonotypes between healthy human individuals. The assay was carried out at the deep level. Genomic DNA per cell subset filled all wells of several immunoSEQ plates. On sorted subsets, replicate PCRs used approximately 190 ng DNA, or some 28,000 T cell genomes. TCRdb's copy holds only in-frame clones and misses some; the assay was immunoSEQ multiplex PCR. The data hold around 1.6 million clones, with approximately 98% observed a single time. The V and J ends lost 0 bases and 15 bases, in that order; junction bases with no gene match: 3. CDR3 length: 11 amino acids. CDR1 is DFQATT, CDR2 SNEGSKA, per germline (reference sequence).

The clonotype was recovered from a man younger than 45 in good health. Sequenced sample: naive CD4+ T cells sorted from blood. The subset is: CD45RA+ positively selected. The V gene is TRBV20-1, the J gene TRBJ2-1, with TRBD2 matching 9 bases. The DNA for the CDR3 is TGCAGTGCTAGAGATCAGCGGGAGGCGTTCTTC. The encoded protein is CSARDQREAFF.